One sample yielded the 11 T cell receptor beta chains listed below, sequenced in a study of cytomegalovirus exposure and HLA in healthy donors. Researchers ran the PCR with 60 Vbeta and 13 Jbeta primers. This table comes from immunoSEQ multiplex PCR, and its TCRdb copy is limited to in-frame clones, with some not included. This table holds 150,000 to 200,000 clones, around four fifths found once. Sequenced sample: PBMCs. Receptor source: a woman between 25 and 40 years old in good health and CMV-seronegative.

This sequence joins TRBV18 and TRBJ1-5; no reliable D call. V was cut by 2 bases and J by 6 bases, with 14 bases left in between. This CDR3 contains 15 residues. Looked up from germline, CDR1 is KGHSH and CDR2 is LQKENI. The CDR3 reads CASSPVAGAGQPQHF. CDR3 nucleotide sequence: TGTGCCAGCTCACCAGTGGCGGGCGCGGGTCAGCCCCAGCATTTT.

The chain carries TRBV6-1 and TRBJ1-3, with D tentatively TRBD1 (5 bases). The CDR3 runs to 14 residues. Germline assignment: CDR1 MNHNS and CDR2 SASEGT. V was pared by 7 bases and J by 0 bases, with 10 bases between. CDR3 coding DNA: TGTGCCAGCACAGGGATACTCTCTGGAAACACCATATATTTT. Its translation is CASTGILSGNTIYF.

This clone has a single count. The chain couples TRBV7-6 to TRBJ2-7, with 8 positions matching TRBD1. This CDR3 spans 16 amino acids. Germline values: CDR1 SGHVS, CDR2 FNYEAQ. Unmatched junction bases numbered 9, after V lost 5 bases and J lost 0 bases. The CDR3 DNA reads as TGTGCCAGCAGCCCAGGACAGGGCCTAAGCTCCTACGAGCAGTACTTC. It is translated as CASSPGQGLSSYEQYF.

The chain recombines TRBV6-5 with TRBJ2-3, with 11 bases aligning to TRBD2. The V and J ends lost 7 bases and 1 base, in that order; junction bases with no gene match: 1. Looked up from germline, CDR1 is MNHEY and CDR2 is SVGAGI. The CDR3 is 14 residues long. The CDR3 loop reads CASKTSGGTDTQYF. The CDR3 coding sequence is TGTGCCAGCAAGACTAGCGGGGGCACAGATACGCAGTATTTT.

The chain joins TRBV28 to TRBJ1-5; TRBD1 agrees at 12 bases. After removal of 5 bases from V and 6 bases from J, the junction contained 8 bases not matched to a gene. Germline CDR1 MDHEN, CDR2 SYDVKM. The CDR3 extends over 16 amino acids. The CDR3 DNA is TGTGCCAGCAGTGGCCGGGACAGGGGGCCGGGTCAGCCCCAGCATTTT. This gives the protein CASSGRDRGPGQPQHF.

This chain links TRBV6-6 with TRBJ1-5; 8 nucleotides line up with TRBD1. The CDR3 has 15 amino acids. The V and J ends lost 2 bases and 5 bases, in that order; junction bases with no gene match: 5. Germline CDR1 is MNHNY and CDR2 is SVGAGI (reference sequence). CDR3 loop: CASSYRTGPDQPQHF. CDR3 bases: TGTGCCAGCAGTTACCGGACAGGGCCAGATCAGCCCCAGCATTTT.

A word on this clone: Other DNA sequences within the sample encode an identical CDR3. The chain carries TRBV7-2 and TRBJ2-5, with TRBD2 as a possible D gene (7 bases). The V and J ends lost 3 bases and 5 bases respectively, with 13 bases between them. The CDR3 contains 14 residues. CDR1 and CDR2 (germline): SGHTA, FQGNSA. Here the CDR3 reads CASSLGGAGETQYF. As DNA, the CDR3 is TGTGCCAGCAGCTTGGGGGGGGCAGGGGAGACCCAGTACTTC.

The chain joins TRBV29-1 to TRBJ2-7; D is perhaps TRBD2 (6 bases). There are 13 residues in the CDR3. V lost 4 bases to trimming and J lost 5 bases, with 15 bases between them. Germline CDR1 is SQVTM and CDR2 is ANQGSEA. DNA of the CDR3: TGCAGCGTTGTAGGGGACTCCGAGCACGAGCAGTACTTC. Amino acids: CSVVGDSEHEQYF.

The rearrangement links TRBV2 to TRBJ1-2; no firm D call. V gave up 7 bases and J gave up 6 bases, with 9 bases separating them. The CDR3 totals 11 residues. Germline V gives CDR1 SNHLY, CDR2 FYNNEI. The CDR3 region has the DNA TGTGCCAGCACCGCAGCGGATGGCTACACCTTC. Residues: CASTAADGYTF.

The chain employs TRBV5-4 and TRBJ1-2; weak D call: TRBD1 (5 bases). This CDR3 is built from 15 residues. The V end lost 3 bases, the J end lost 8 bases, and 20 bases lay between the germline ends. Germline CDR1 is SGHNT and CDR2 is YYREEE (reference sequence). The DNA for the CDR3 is TGTGCCAGCAGCTCGTTCGATAGGGAGGGGTACGGCTACACCTTC. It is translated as CASSSFDREGYGYTF.

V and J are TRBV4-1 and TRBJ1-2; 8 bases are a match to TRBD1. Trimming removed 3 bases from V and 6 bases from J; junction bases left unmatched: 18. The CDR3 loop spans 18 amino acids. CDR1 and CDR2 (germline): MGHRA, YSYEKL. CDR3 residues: CASSQAGGGMRGSNGYTF. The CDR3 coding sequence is TGCGCCAGCAGCCAGGCAGGGGGCGGGATGAGGGGGTCTAATGGCTACACCTTC.